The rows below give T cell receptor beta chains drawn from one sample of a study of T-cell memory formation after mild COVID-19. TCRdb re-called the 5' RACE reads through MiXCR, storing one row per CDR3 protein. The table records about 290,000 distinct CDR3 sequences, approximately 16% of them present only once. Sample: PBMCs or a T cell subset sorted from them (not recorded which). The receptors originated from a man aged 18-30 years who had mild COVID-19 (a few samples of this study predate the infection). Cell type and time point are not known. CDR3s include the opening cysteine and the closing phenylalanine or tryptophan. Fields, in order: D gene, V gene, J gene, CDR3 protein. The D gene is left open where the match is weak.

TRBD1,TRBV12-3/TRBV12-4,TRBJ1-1,CASRLGQGPEAFF
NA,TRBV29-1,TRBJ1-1,CSGYRVSTEAFF
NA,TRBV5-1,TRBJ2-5,CASSLAGTRYQETQYF
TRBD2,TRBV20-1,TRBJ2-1,CSATQGLGAEQFF
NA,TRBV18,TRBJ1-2,CASSPGGAGGYTF
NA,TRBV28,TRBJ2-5,CAGSRQGSETQYF
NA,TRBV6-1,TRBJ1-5,CASKTNQPQHF
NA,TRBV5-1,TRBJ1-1,CASTPLQGQGTEAFF
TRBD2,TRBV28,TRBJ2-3,CASTSLGGGGFTDTQYF
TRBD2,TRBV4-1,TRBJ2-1,CATGRGLRDNEQFF
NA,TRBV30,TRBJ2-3,CAWTGLTSFPVYF
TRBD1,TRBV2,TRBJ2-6,CASSGDRAGANVLTF
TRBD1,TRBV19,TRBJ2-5,CASVDSGTGEETQYF
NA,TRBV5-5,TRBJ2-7,CASSLQRADPRLRPYEQYF
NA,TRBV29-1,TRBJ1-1,CSVFRSPEAFF
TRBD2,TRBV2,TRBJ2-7,CAWGGNFYEQYF
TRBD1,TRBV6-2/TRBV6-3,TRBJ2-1,CASSYLGQGPRGEQFF
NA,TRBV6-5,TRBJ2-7,CASSYSGTHYEQYF
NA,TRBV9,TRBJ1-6,CASSNDSPLHF
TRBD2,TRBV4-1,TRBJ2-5,CASSQEGPTSGDPPETQYF
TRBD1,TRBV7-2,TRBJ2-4,CASSLVQGINIQYF
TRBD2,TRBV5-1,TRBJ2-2,CASSQGLANTGELFF
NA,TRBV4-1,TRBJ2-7,CASSQVGGRSSCEQYF